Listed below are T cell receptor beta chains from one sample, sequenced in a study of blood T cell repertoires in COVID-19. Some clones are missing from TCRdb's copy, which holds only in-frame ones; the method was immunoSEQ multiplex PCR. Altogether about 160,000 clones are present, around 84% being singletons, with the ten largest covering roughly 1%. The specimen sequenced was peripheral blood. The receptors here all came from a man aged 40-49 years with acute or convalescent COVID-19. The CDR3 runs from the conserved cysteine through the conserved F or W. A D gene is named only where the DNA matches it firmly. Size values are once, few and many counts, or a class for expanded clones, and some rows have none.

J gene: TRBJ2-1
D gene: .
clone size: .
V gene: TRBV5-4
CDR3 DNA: TGTGCCAGCAGTCCTCAGGTCGGCACCAGCTTTAATGAGCAGTTCTTC
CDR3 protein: CASSPQVGTSFNEQFF

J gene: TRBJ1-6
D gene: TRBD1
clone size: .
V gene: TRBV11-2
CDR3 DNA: TGTGCCACCGGGACAGGGGGCCCCAATTCACCCCTCCACTTT
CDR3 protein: CATGTGGPNSPLHF

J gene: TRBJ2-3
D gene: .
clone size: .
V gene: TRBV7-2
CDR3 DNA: TGTGCCAGCAGCCCGTCCGGGGGTCTCGCAGATACGCAGTATTTT
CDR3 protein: CASSPSGGLADTQYF

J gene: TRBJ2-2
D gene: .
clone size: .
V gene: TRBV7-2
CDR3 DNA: TGTGCCAGCAGCTTAGGTCCCCCCGCCGGGGAGCTGTTTTTT
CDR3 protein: CASSLGPPAGELFF

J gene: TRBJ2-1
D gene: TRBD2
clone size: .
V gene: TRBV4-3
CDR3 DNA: TGCGCCAGCAGCCGCCGACTAGCGGGGGGGATCTCCTACAATGAGCAGTTCTTC
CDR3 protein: CASSRRLAGGISYNEQFF

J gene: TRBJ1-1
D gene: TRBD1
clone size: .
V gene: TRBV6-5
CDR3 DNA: TGTGCCAGCAGCAGGGGGACTGAAGCTTTCTTT
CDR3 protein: CASSRGTEAFF

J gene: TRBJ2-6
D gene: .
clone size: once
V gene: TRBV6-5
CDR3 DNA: TGTGCCATCGTATCTGGGGCCAACGTCCTGACTTTC
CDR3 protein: CAIVSGANVLTF

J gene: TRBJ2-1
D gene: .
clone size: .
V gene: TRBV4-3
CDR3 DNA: TGCGCCAGCAGCCAAGAACAAACGTTTGGGCAGTTCTTC
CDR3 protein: CASSQEQTFGQFF

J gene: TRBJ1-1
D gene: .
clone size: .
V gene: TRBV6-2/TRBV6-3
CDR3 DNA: TGTGCCAGCAGTACAATAAGACAGGCGAGATTGAACACTGAAGCTTTCTTT
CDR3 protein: CASSTIRQARLNTEAFF

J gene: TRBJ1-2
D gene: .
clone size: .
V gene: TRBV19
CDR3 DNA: TGTGCCAGTACCCCTGGACAGTTTCGTTCCTATGGCTACACCTTC
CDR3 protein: CASTPGQFRSYGYTF

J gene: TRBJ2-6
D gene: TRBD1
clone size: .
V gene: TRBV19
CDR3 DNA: TGTGCCAGTACCCTCGCCCCCGGGACAGTCTCCTCTGGGGCCAACGTCCTGACTTTC
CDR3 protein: CASTLAPGTVSSGANVLTF

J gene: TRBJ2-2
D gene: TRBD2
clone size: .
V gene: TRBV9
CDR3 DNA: TGTGCCAGCAGCACCCGATTGACTAGCTCCGGGGAGCTGTTTTTT
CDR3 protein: CASSTRLTSSGELFF

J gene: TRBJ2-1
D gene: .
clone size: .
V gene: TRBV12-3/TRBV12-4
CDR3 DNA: TGTGCCAGCAGGGCGGAGAATGAGCAGTTCTTC
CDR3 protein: CASRAENEQFF

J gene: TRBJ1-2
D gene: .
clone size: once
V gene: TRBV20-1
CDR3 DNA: TGCAGGGCCCAGGGTTATGGCTACACCTTC
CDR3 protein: CRAQGYGYTF

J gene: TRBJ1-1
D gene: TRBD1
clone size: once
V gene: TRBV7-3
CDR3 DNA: TGTGCCAGCAGCTTTGGCCCGACAGGGTTTGGAACTGAAGCTTTCTTT
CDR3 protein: CASSFGPTGFGTEAFF

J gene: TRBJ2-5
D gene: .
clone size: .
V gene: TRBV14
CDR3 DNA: TGTGCCAGCAGCGTACTAATCTCGGCGACCCAGTACTTC
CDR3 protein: CASSVLISATQYF

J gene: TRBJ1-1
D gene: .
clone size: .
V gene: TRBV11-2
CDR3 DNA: TGTGCCAGCAGCTTAGTAGACACTGAAGCTTTCTTT
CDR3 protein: CASSLVDTEAFF

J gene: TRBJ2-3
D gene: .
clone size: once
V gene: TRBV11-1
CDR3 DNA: TGTGCCAGCGAAGCGGTAACAGATACGCAGTATTTT
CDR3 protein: CASEAVTDTQYF

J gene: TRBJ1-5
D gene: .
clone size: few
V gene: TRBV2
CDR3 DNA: TGTGCCAGCAGTGATCTGGCCAGAAACAATCAGCCCCAGCATTTT
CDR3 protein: CASSDLARNNQPQHF

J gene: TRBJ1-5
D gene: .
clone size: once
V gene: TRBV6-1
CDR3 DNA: TGTGCCAGCAGGGAAGGAACAGGCGGCAATCAGCCCCAGCATTTT
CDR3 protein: CASREGTGGNQPQHF

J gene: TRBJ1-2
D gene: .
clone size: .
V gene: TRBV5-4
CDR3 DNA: TGTGCCAGCAGCTTTCTCTCAGGGGTTAACTATGGCTACACCTTC
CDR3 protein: CASSFLSGVNYGYTF

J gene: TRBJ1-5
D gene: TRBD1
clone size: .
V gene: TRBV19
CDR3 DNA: TGTGCCAGTAGAGACAGGGGCAGGAGCAATCAGCCCCAGCATTTT
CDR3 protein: CASRDRGRSNQPQHF

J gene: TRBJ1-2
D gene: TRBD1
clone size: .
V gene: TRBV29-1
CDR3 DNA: TGCAGCGTTGGGAAAAATCGGCAGGGGGCGAACGGCTACACCTTC
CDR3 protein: CSVGKNRQGANGYTF

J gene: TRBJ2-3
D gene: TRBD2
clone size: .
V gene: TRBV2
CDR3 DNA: TGTGCCAGCAGTGATGGTAGCGGGGGGGGAGATACGCAGTATTTT
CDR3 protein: CASSDGSGGGDTQYF

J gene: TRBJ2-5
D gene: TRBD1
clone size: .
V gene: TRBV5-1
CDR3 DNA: TGCGCCAGCAGCTTTTTGACAGGGTGGGGAGAGACCCAGTACTTC
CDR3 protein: CASSFLTGWGETQYF

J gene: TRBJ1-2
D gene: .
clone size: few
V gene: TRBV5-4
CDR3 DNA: TGTGCCAGCAGCTTCTCTACAAGTCGCGGGGTGTCTTATGGCTACACCTTC
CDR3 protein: CASSFSTSRGVSYGYTF

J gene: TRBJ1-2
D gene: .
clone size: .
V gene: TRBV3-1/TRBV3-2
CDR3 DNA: TGTGCCAGCAGCCAAAACGGGTTTGGCTACACCTTC
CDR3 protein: CASSQNGFGYTF

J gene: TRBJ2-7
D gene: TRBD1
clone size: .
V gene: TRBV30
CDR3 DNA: TGTGCCTGGAGTGGGACAGGACGCCGGACCTACGAGCAGTACTTC
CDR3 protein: CAWSGTGRRTYEQYF

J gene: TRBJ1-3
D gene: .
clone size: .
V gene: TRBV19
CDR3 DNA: TGTGCCAGTAGGGACGGACAACTGATAATTGGAAACACCATATATTTT
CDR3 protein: CASRDGQLIIGNTIYF

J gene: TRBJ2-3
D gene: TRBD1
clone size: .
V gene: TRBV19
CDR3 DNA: TGTGCCAGTAGTCCCGGACAGGGAGTGGTAGATACGCAGTATTTT
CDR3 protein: CASSPGQGVVDTQYF

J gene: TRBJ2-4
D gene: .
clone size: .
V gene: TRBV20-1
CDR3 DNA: TGCAGTCCATTCATTGCGGACATTCAGTACTTC
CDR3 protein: CSPFIADIQYF

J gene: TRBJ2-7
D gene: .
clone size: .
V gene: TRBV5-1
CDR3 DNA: TGCGCCAGCAGTTCCACAGGGAGCTCCTACGAGCAGTACTTC
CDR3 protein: CASSSTGSSYEQYF

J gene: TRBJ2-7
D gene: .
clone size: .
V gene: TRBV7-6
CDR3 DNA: TGTGCCAGCAGCCCCCCCGGACTGGGGAGATACGAGCAGTACTTC
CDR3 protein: CASSPPGLGRYEQYF

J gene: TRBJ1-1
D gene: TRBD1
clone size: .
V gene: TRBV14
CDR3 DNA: TGTGCCAGCAGCCAGGGACAGGGCGGCACTGAAGCTTTCTTT
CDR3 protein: CASSQGQGGTEAFF

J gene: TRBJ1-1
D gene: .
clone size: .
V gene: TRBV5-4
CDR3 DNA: TGTGCCAGCAGCTTGAAGGCAGGATTGAACACTGAAGCTTTCTTT
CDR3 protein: CASSLKAGLNTEAFF

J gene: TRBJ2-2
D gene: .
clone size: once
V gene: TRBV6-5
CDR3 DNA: TGTGCCAGCTGGGCGGGGAGCACCGGGGAGCTGTTTTTT
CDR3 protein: CASWAGSTGELFF

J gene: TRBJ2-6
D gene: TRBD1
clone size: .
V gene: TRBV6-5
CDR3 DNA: TGTGCCAGCAGTAAACAGGGGACTGGGGCCAACGTCCTGACTTTC
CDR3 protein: CASSKQGTGANVLTF

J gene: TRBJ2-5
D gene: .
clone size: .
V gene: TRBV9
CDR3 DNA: TGTGCCAGCACCAAGAGGGCTGGCGAGACCCAGTACTTC
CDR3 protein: CASTKRAGETQYF

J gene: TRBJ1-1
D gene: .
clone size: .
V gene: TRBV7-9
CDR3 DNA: TGTGCCAGCATCTTGACAGGTCTCAACACTGAAGCTTTCTTT
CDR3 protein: CASILTGLNTEAFF

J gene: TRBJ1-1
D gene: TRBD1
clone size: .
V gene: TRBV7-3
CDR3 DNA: TGTGCCAGCAGTCCGGGACAGGGGAACACTGAAGCTTTCTTT
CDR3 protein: CASSPGQGNTEAFF

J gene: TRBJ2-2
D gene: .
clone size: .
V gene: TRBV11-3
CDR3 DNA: TGTGCCAGCAGCCTTATCTACGACGGGGAGCTGTTTTTT
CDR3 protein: CASSLIYDGELFF